Each of the 21 T cell receptor beta chains below was sequenced from the same sample in a study of tumor-infiltrating lymphocytes in primary liver carcinoma. Researchers drew blood RNA from unsorted whole blood and extracted germline DNA as well. The template, about 540 ng total RNA, yielded TCR beta cDNA made with a constant-region primer. It was through three nested multiplex PCR rounds of slightly modified ARM-PCR that TCR beta libraries arose. Each of the first two PCR rounds ran 9 to 11 cycles with TRBV1-TRBV30 forward and C-beta reverse primers. TCRdb used MiXCR to reprocess the multiplex PCR reads, holding one entry per CDR3 protein. The data contain 330,000 or so distinct CDR3 sequences, about 65% of them singletons. The material sequenced was peripheral blood. Receptor source: a man aged 35-49 years with primary liver carcinoma and hepatitis B virus infection.

About this clonotype: The junction differs from germline at one of its ends, possibly a read error. This chain connects TRBV20-1 to TRBJ2-5; TRBD2 is a possible D gene (5 bases). The CDR3 is made up of 11 amino acids. Germline V gene sequence: CDR1 DFQATT, CDR2 SNEGSKA (reference sequence). The CDR3: CNASLGETQYF. The CDR3 DNA is TGCAATGCTAGCCTAGGCGAGACCCAGTACTTC.

This clonotype appeared once. A clone one base away is much larger, so this may be a read error. The CDR3 DNA sequence: TGTGCCATCAGTGTGCGCACGCGTGATACGCAGTATTTT. It codes for CAISVRTRDTQYF. The rearrangement joins TRBV10-3 to TRBJ2-3; D not resolved. The germline CDR1 and CDR2 sequences are ENHRY and SYGVKD. This CDR3 comprises 13 residues. Trimming took 4 bases from V and 6 from J, leaving 11 bases between them.

In regard to this clonotype: Germline and junction disagree at one end, which may indicate a read error. The chain uses TRBV6-6 and TRBJ2-3; D uncertain. CDR1 and CDR2 (germline): MNHNY, SVGAGI (reference sequence). This CDR3 contains 15 residues. The CDR3 DNA reads TGTGTCAGCAGTTATTTGCGAAGGACCACAGATACGCAGTATTTT. Its translation is CVSSYLRRTTDTQYF.

This clonotype came up many times. This chain connects TRBV29-1 to TRBJ2-5; D uncertain. Germline CDR1 reads SQVTM; CDR2 reads ANQGSEA. CDR3 length equals 11 residues. The germline V and J ends were trimmed by 5 bases and 5 bases, with 9 bases remaining between them. In nucleotides, the CDR3 is TGCAGCGTTTCTATATGGGAGACCCAGTACTTC. Translating gives CSVSIWETQYF.

The chain combines TRBV11-2 with TRBJ2-7, with no clear D. The CDR3 loop spans 13 amino acids. The V gene's germline CDR1 is SGHAT and CDR2 FQNNGV. The CDR3 sequence: CASTVPSTYEQYV. CDR3 bases: TGTGCCAGTACCGTCCCGAGCACCTACGAGCAGTATGTC.

In the case of this clonotype: A much larger clone differs from this one at a single base, so this may be a read error. This rearrangement joins TRBV4-1 to TRBJ2-7; perhaps TRBD2 as D (5 bases). Trimming stripped 4 bases from V and 5 bases from J, with 15 bases between. CDR3 length: 14 residues. The germline V gene has CDR1 MGHRA and CDR2 YSYEKL. CDR3 sequence: CASSPRGEANEQYF. The DNA for the CDR3 is TGCGCCAGCAGCCCCCGGGGAGAGGCCAACGAGCAGTACTTC.

The gene calls are TRBV10-3 and TRBJ1-4, with TRBD1 as a possible D gene (6 bases). Trimming removed 3 bases at V and 0 bases at J, with 8 bases between. Germline V gives CDR1 ENHRY, CDR2 SYGVKD. This CDR3 has 15 amino acids. CDR3: CAISDSGATNEKLFF. DNA for the CDR3: TGTGCCATCAGTGACTCAGGGGCAACTAATGAAAAACTGTTTTTT.

This clonotype was detected once. Relative to the germline gene, one junction end is altered; a read error may explain this. The V and J genes are TRBV12-3 or TRBV12-4 and TRBJ1-5; the D gene is possibly TRBD1 (6 bases). The CDR3 totals 13 residues. CDR3 loop: CASNLGGKQPQHF. The CDR3 DNA reads TGTGCCAGCAACCTCGGGGGCAAACAGCCCCAGCATTTT.

This clonotype was counted once. A much larger clone differs from this one at a single base, so this may be a read error. The V gene is TRBV20-1, the J gene TRBJ1-5, with 12 bases that match TRBD1. J was trimmed by 4 bases and V by 6 bases; bases with no gene match: 13. Germline V CDR1 and CDR2: DFQATT, SNEGSKA (reference sequence). The CDR3 totals 17 residues. In DNA, the CDR3 is TGCAGTGCAGAGGGGATCGGGACAGGGGGCAGGAATCAGCCCCAGCATTTT. Protein sequence: CSAEGIGTGGRNQPQHF.

As to this clonotype: One junction end does not reproduce the germline sequence, and a read error may be involved. The chain uses TRBV4-1 and TRBJ2-1; D remains ambiguous. The germline gives CDR1 MGHRA, CDR2 YSYEKL. This CDR3 is built from 14 residues. CDR3 DNA: TGCTCCAGCAGCCAAGAGAATATATACAGTGAGCAGTTCTTC. It specifies CSSSQENIYSEQFF.

In the case of this clonotype: One end of the junction varies from germline; a read error may be responsible. The chain uses TRBV7-8 and TRBJ2-7, with a tentative D call TRBD1 (8 bases). CDR1 and CDR2 from the germline V gene are SGHVS and FQNEAQ. This CDR3 contains 15 residues. CDR3 DNA: TGTGCCAGGAGCTCAGCGGGACAGGAGGCCTACGAGCAGTGCTTC. Encoded protein: CARSSAGQEAYEQCF. Drawing the rest from reference TRBV7-8 and TRBJ2-7, the complete variable domain is GAGVSQSPRYKVAKRGQDVALRCDPISGHVSLFWYQQALGQGPEFLTYFQNEAQLDKSGLPSDRFFAERPEGSVSTLKIQRTQQEDSAVYLCARSSAGQEAYEQCFGPGTRLTVT.

Worth noting for this clonotype: It may be a read error: a sequence one base away is much more abundant. The V and J genes are TRBV4-1 and TRBJ2-2; D remains unclear. Germline loops: CDR1 MGHRA, CDR2 YSYEKL. The CDR3 sequence is 16 residues long. This CDR3 is CASNQDQATHTGELFF. For the CDR3, the DNA is TGCGCCAGCAACCAAGATCAGGCCACTCACACCGGGGAGCTGTTTTTT.

This clonotype was seen at least ten times. J is TRBJ2-1 and V is TRBV12-3 or TRBV12-4; D possibly corresponds to TRBD2 (6 bases). Trimming cost V 6 bases and J 9 bases, with 15 bases left between them. This CDR3 is 13 amino acids long. The CDR3 sequence is CASRFIAEGEQFF. DNA of the CDR3: TGTGCCAGCAGGTTCATAGCGGAGGGTGAGCAGTTCTTC.

As for this clonotype: Its ends do not fully match the called genes, so a read error is possible. This chain links TRBV10-3 with TRBJ2-7, with 8 bases fitting TRBD2. Germline CDR1 reads ENHRY; CDR2 reads SYGVKD. This CDR3 has 13 amino acids. CDR3 region: CAIRLSGSYQQYF. The CDR3 DNA follows: TGTGCTATCAGACTAAGCGGGAGCTACCAGCAGTACTTC.

In this sample, this clonotype turned up many times. The chain recombines TRBV6-1 with TRBJ2-3, with D possibly being TRBD2 (5 bases). The CDR3 is 15 residues long. Looked up from germline, CDR1 is MNHNS and CDR2 is SASEGT. The V end was cut by 1 base, the J end by 0 bases, with 8 bases between. DNA for the CDR3: TGTGCCAGCAGTGAAGGAGCGGCTAGCACAGATACGCAGTATTTT. It is translated as CASSEGAASTDTQYF.

To note about this clonotype: A much larger clone sits a single nucleotide away, making a read error possible. J is TRBJ1-2 and V is TRBV6-5, with 9 bases matching TRBD1. V was pared by 0 bases and J by 2 bases, with 4 bases of the junction left unmatched. CDR1 MNHEY and CDR2 SVGAGI come from the germline V gene. The CDR3 has 16 amino acids. The CDR3 nucleotides are TGTGCCAGCAGTTACTCGGGAACAGGGGGCAACTATGGCTACACCTTC. It encodes CASSYSGTGGNYGYTF.

Details on this clonotype: At one end the junction does not follow the germline gene, possibly because of a read error. The chain uses TRBV11-2 and TRBJ2-4; the D gene is possibly TRBD2 (7 bases). There are 17 residues in the CDR3. CDR1 and CDR2 from the germline V gene are SGHAT and FQNNGV. CDR3 sequence reads: CASRLPTRGRANNIQYF. CDR3 DNA sequence: TGTGCCAGCAGACTACCAACGAGGGGGAGGGCCAATAACATTCAGTACTTC.

This rearrangement joins TRBV6-1 to TRBJ2-7, with a tentative D call TRBD2 (6 bases). V was shortened by 3 bases and J by 6 bases, with 18 bases between the two germline ends. CDR3 size: 15 residues. Germline lookup yields CDR1 MNHNS and CDR2 SASEGT. The CDR3 DNA reads as TGTGCCAGCAGTGAGGGGAACGGGAGAACTGGCGAGCAGTACTTC. Protein sequence: CASSEGNGRTGEQYF.

A note on this clonotype: The junction does not match germline at one end; this may be a read error. V and J are TRBV11-2 and TRBJ2-1; D tentatively reads TRBD1 or TRBD2 (5 bases each). Germline values: CDR1 SGHAT, CDR2 FQNNGV. The CDR3 loop spans 22 amino acids. The CDR3 bases are TGTGCCACCAGCCTCTCCTACCGGGGTCCCGTGAAACAGGTTCGCTCCTACAATGAGCAGTTCTTC. Protein sequence: CATSLSYRGPVKQVRSYNEQFF.

The chain couples TRBV28 to TRBJ2-7, with D tentatively TRBD1 (5 bases). The germline V and J ends were trimmed by 2 bases and 2 bases, with 19 bases remaining between them. The germline V gene encodes CDR1 MDHEN and CDR2 SYDVKM. There are 17 residues in the CDR3. CDR3 region: CASSLTRQRKHAYEQYF. The CDR3 nucleotides are TGTGCCAGCAGTTTAACTCGACAGCGTAAGCATGCCTACGAGCAGTACTTC.

This clonotype was observed a handful of times. This chain joins TRBV6-2 or TRBV6-3 and TRBJ2-1; 8 positions agree with TRBD2. This CDR3 contains 14 residues. J gave up 8 bases and V 7 bases, and 10 bases lay outside the gene matches. CDR1 is MNHEY, CDR2 SVGEGT, per germline. The CDR3 DNA reads as TGTGCCAGCACCCCGCCGGGAGGGCATCATGAGCAGTTCTTC. This gives the protein CASTPPGGHHEQFF.